The source of this T cell receptor beta chain is a study of cytomegalovirus exposure and HLA in healthy donors. Study conclusions and caveats: An Asian-associated ancestry cluster reportedly showed fewer N-insertions than the approximately 700-donor mean in a later analysis.

In regard to this clone: Its specificity is not known.

Use of 60 Vbeta and 13 Jbeta primers characterized the PCR. Using immunoSEQ multiplex PCR, the repertoire was profiled, and TCRdb retains in-frame clones only, with some absent. The sample holds about 150,000 clones, approximately 88% seen once. Sequenced input: PBMCs. The receptor was derived from a boy aged 2-15 years in good health and CMV-seronegative.

In nucleotides, the CDR3 is TGTGCCAGCAGCTTACAACTAGCGGGCGACGAGCAGTACTTC. Translation gives CASSLQLAGDEQYF. This chain connects TRBV13 to TRBJ2-7; 9 bases agree with TRBD2. The germline CDR1 and CDR2 sequences are PRHDT and FYEKMQ (reference sequence). The V gene end was trimmed by 2 bases and the J gene end by 5 bases; junction bases not matched to a gene: 4. The CDR3 is made up of 14 amino acids.